Below, 26 T cell receptor beta chains from the same sample are listed, as sequenced in a study of blood T cell repertoires in COVID-19. Method: immunoSEQ multiplex PCR; TCRdb's copy keeps in-frame clones and lacks some. This sample yields over 150,000 clones, of which about four fifths are seen a single time; 7.6% belongs to the top ten. Sequencing was done on a sample of peripheral blood. Receptors originate from a woman in her 70s with COVID-19, enrolled during active disease.

The chain carries TRBV5-4 and TRBJ1-1; 9 bases align to TRBD1. The CDR3 runs 14 residues. Germline CDR1 is SGHNT and CDR2 is YYREEE (reference sequence). V was pared by 4 bases and J by 6 bases, with 7 bases of the junction left unmatched. The CDR3 sequence: CASSRGTGTAEAFF. The CDR3 nucleotides are TGTGCCAGCAGCCGCGGGACAGGGACGGCTGAAGCTTTCTTT.

V is TRBV28 and J is TRBJ1-1; D gene unclear. Germline V gene lookup returns CDR1 MDHEN and CDR2 SYDVKM. The CDR3 has 13 residues. Deletions cut 2 bases from V and 0 bases from J, with 4 bases between. The CDR3 protein is CASSLPMNTEAFF. The CDR3 DNA follows: TGTGCCAGCAGTTTACCTATGAACACTGAAGCTTTCTTT.

The chain recombines TRBV9 with TRBJ1-2; 9 bases are shared with TRBD1. V shed 2 bases, J shed 8 bases, and the junction held 7 bases outside the gene matches. Germline lookup yields CDR1 SGDLS and CDR2 YYNGEE. The CDR3 has 14 residues. As DNA, the CDR3 is TGTGCCAGCAGCGTGGGGGACAGGGTACGGGGCTACACCTTC. Its translation is CASSVGDRVRGYTF.

CDR3 sequence reads: CAWSVRGGGETQYF. CDR3 DNA sequence: TGTGCCTGGAGTGTACGGGGAGGAGGAGAGACCCAGTACTTC. The rearrangement joins TRBV30 to TRBJ2-5, with D perhaps matching TRBD2 (6 bases). V shed 0 bases and J shed 4 bases, with 12 bases lying between them. Germline V lookup: CDR1 GTSNPN, CDR2 SVGIG (reference sequence). The CDR3 runs to 14 residues.

This clone has just a few counts. V gene TRBV7-2 combines with J gene TRBJ2-1, with D perhaps TRBD2 (5 bases). Trimming took 3 bases from V and 10 from J, leaving 10 bases between them. The V gene's germline CDR1 is SGHTA and CDR2 FQGNSA. There are 12 residues in the CDR3. In nucleotides, the CDR3 is TGTGCCAGCAGCTTTTTTGCGGGCGAGCAGTTCTTC. Protein product: CASSFFAGEQFF.

The chain uses TRBV30 and TRBJ2-7, with 7 bases matching TRBD1. This CDR3 comprises 13 residues. Trimming at V came to 0 bases and at J to 6 bases, leaving 5 bases not matched to a gene. Looked up from germline, CDR1 is GTSNPN and CDR2 is SVGIG (reference sequence). The CDR3 region has the DNA TGTGCCTGGAGTGTTAAGGGGGCATCCGAGCAGTACTTC. It yields the protein CAWSVKGASEQYF.

The gene calls are TRBV28 and TRBJ1-2; 7 bases match TRBD1. Trimming removed 6 bases from V and 6 bases from J; junction bases left unmatched: 10. Germline lookup yields CDR1 MDHEN and CDR2 SYDVKM. This CDR3 is built from 14 residues. CDR3 bases: TGTGCCAGCAGCCCCCTCGACAGGGTAAATGGCTACACCTTC. As protein: CASSPLDRVNGYTF.

This clone was detected a few times. CDR3 DNA sequence: TGTGCCAGCAGTGAAACTGGTCTGAACACTGAAGCTTTCTTT. This gives the protein CASSETGLNTEAFF. The V and J genes are TRBV2 and TRBJ1-1, with unresolved D. In germline, CDR1 is SNHLY, CDR2 FYNNEI. This CDR3 is built from 14 residues. V lost 2 bases to trimming and J lost 0 bases, with 7 bases between them.

This sequence joins TRBV5-6 and TRBJ2-2, with D perhaps matching TRBD1 (5 bases). The CDR3 is made up of 17 amino acids. In germline, CDR1 is SGHDT, CDR2 YYEEEE. The germline V and J ends were trimmed by 2 bases and 0 bases, with 14 bases remaining between them. The CDR3 protein is CASSFLYGQTNTGELFF. CDR3 DNA sequence: TGTGCCAGCAGCTTCTTATATGGACAAACGAACACCGGGGAGCTGTTTTTT. The full variable domain, completed using reference TRBV5-6 and TRBJ2-2, is DAGVTQSPTHLIKTRGQQVTLRCSPKSGHDTVSWYQQALGQGPQFIFQYYEEEERQRGNFPDRFSGHQFPNYSSELNVNALLLGDSALYLCASSFLYGQTNTGELFFGEGSRLTVL.

The V gene is TRBV12-3 or TRBV12-4, the J gene TRBJ1-1; D gene uncertain. V lost 6 bases, J lost 1 base, and 9 bases lay in between. This CDR3 has 13 residues. The CDR3: CASSPSPNTEAFF. The CDR3 DNA follows: TGTGCCAGCAGCCCTTCCCCGAACACTGAAGCTTTCTTT.

V gene TRBV9 combines with J gene TRBJ2-5; 12 positions agree with TRBD2. V shed 4 bases, J shed 10 bases, and the junction held 8 bases outside the gene matches. The CDR3 covers 14 residues. In germline, CDR1 is SGDLS, CDR2 YYNGEE. The DNA of the CDR3 is TGTGCCAGCAGCCAAAGGCCTAGCGGGGGGGACCAGTACTTC. This sequence encodes CASSQRPSGGDQYF.

The chain is built from TRBV5-1 and TRBJ2-7, with TRBD2 matching 8 bases. This CDR3 comprises 15 residues. Germline trimming cut 4 bases from V and 3 bases from J; bases unmatched to any gene: 9. Germline V lookup: CDR1 SGHRS, CDR2 YFSETQ. This CDR3 reads CASSPRTSGIYEQYF. As DNA, the CDR3 is TGCGCCAGCAGCCCCCGAACTAGCGGAATCTACGAGCAGTACTTC.

The chain recombines TRBV27 with TRBJ2-7; tentative D call: TRBD2 (5 bases). There are 21 residues in the CDR3. CDR1 and CDR2 from the germline V gene are MNHEY and SMNVEV (reference sequence). The ends were cut back, 3 bases at V and 0 bases at J, with 30 bases in the middle. CDR3 sequence reads: CASSFGGNREFLVRNSYEQYF. Here the CDR3 DNA reads TGTGCCAGCAGTTTTGGTGGCAACCGGGAATTTTTGGTCAGAAACTCCTACGAGCAGTACTTC.

This chain links TRBV28 with TRBJ1-6; 10 nucleotides align to TRBD1. CDR1 and CDR2 from the germline V gene are MDHEN and SYDVKM. V was pared by 2 bases and J by 10 bases, with 2 bases of the junction left unmatched. The CDR3 runs to 14 residues. The CDR3 reads CASSLGTGASPLHF. The CDR3 bases are TGTGCCAGCAGTTTAGGGACAGGGGCATCACCCCTCCACTTT.

CDR3 amino acids: CASSLGTASYEQYF. Written as DNA, the CDR3 is TGTGCCAGCAGTTTAGGGACAGCCTCCTACGAGCAGTACTTC. V gene TRBV27 combines with J gene TRBJ2-7, with 7 nucleotides matching TRBD1. V gave up 2 bases and J gave up 0 bases; unmatched junction bases: 1. The CDR3 extends over 14 amino acids. The germline CDR1 and CDR2 sequences are MNHEY and SMNVEV (reference sequence).

The rearrangement links TRBV20-1 to TRBJ2-5; TRBD2 aligns across 7 bases. The CDR3 totals 14 residues. V was pared by 3 bases and J by 7 bases, with 11 bases of the junction left unmatched. Germline V gene data show CDR1 as DFQATT and CDR2 as SNEGSKA (reference sequence). Written as DNA, the CDR3 is TGCAGTGCTAGTATGTCCGGGGGGTCGGGGACCCAGTACTTC. Amino acid sequence: CSASMSGGSGTQYF.

The chain combines TRBV30 with TRBJ1-5; possible D gene TRBD1, 6 bases. This CDR3 region has 14 residues. Germline CDR1 is GTSNPN and CDR2 is SVGIG (reference sequence). The V gene lost 2 bases and the J gene lost 0 bases, with 8 bases spanning the gap. The CDR3 is CAWSLTGSNQPQHF. The DNA of the CDR3 is TGTGCCTGGAGTTTGACAGGTAGCAATCAGCCCCAGCATTTT.

The chain employs TRBV2 and TRBJ2-1; the match to TRBD2 covers 13 bases. Germline V gene lookup returns CDR1 SNHLY and CDR2 FYNNEI. CDR3 length equals 16 residues. V trimming: 7 bases; J trimming: 7 bases; junction bases outside the gene matches: 10. This CDR3 is CASTAELGLAGNEQFF. CDR3 bases: TGTGCCAGCACCGCTGAATTGGGACTAGCGGGAAATGAGCAGTTCTTC.

The J gene is TRBJ2-3, the V gene TRBV7-9; TRBD2 aligns across 11 bases. CDR3 length: 14 residues. The germline CDR1 and CDR2 sequences are SEHNR and FQNEAQ (reference sequence). The V and J ends lost 2 bases and 10 bases, in that order; junction bases with no gene match: 5. As DNA, the CDR3 is TGTGCCAGCAGCTTAATAGCGGGAGGGAGGTCGCAGTATTTT. Translating it yields CASSLIAGGRSQYF.

The chain carries TRBV28 and TRBJ2-1, with 9 bases that match TRBD2. After removal of 6 bases from V and 9 bases from J, the junction contained 0 bases not matched to a gene. This CDR3 spans 11 amino acids. Germline CDR1 and CDR2: MDHEN and SYDVKM. The CDR3 DNA follows: TGTGCCAGCAGGCGGGAGGGTGAGCAGTTCTTC. It specifies CASRREGEQFF.

Comment on this clone: An end of the junction does not agree with germline; a read error may underlie this. This chain joins TRBV19 and TRBJ2-1; D ambiguous. This CDR3 has 11 amino acids. CDR1 and CDR2 (germline): LNHDA, SQIVND (reference sequence). The CDR3: CASSSYDEQFF. The CDR3, as DNA: TGTGCCAGTAGTTCCTACGATGAGCAGTTCTTC.

This clone was observed a few times. The rearrangement links TRBV7-9 to TRBJ2-2, with a possible D match to TRBD1 (6 bases). This CDR3 region has 12 residues. CDR1 is SEHNR, CDR2 FQNEAQ, per germline (reference sequence). Between the trimmed V and J ends, which lost 5 bases and 7 bases, there was a span of 8 bases. Here the CDR3 DNA reads TGTGCCAGCAGCCTCAGGGGCGGGGAGCTGTTTTTT. Translation gives CASSLRGGELFF.

The rearrangement uses TRBV5-1 and TRBJ2-3; possible D gene TRBD1, 6 bases. Between the trimmed V and J ends, which lost 5 bases and 6 bases, there was a span of 22 bases. This CDR3 region has 16 residues. Germline lookup yields CDR1 SGHRS and CDR2 YFSETQ. Here the CDR3 reads CASRNGPGQYWDTQYF. CDR3 in DNA: TGCGCCAGCAGAAATGGTCCGGGACAATATTGGGATACGCAGTATTTT.

The rearrangement joins TRBV6-1 to TRBJ1-5; 8 positions agree with TRBD1. From germline, CDR1 is MNHNS and CDR2 SASEGT. After removal of 4 bases from V and 0 bases from J, the junction contained 8 bases not matched to a gene. This CDR3 spans 17 amino acids. The chain's CDR3 is CASSAHRTGNSNQPQHF. CDR3 coding DNA: TGTGCCAGCAGTGCACACAGGACAGGGAATAGCAATCAGCCCCAGCATTTT.

The chain recombines TRBV2 with TRBJ2-7; 8 nucleotides agree with TRBD1. Germline CDR1 SNHLY, CDR2 FYNNEI. The CDR3 totals 14 residues. V lost 3 bases to trimming and J lost 2 bases; unmatched junction nucleotides: 3. The CDR3 loop reads CASSDGQGPYEQYF. CDR3 DNA: TGTGCCAGCAGTGATGGACAGGGACCCTACGAGCAGTACTTC.

This clone has a single count. This chain links TRBV5-1 with TRBJ2-7, with 8 bases aligning to TRBD1. The CDR3 sequence is 15 residues long. Germline assignment: CDR1 SGHRS and CDR2 YFSETQ. Losses at the gene ends were 4 bases for V and 6 bases for J; bases not matched to a gene: 12. The chain's CDR3 is CASSPGQGRNREQYF. In DNA form, the CDR3 reads TGCGCCAGCAGCCCCGGACAGGGACGGAATCGCGAGCAGTACTTC.